This T cell receptor beta chain was identified in a study of human T cells and chemical hapten exposure. Noted time point: patch test 2, 6 weeks after DPC sensitization. Regarding treatment: therapeutic diphenylcyclopropenone sensitization with weekly scalp DPC. Using its own MiXCR run on the RACE reads, TCRdb lists one record per CDR3 protein. The repertoire holds some 150,000 distinct CDR3 sequences, with about 12% as singletons. This clonotype appeared a few times. The germline gene is not matched at one end of the junction; a read error may be the cause. Germline lookup yields CDR1 SGHAT and CDR2 FQNNGV. This CDR3 has 12 amino acids.

Sequencing was performed on whole blood, taken in connection with sensitization to the hapten diphenylcyclopropenone (DPC). The chain joins TRBV11-2 to TRBJ2-1; TRBD2 might be the D (6 bases). This receptor was taken from a woman between 45 and 60 years old with alopecia areata. Some clones in this sample may be carry-over from other donors' samples. The chain's CDR3 is CASSLGPGLSSF. CDR3 coding DNA: TGTGCCAGCAGCTTAGGACCGGGACTTTCCAGCTTC.